This entry describes one T cell receptor (beta chain). Assay used: immunoSEQ multiplex PCR; TCRdb lists only in-frame clones, some missing. This table has 65,000 to 70,000 clones, 90% to 95% appearing once. From germline, CDR1 is SGHDT and CDR2 YYEEEE. The CDR3 extends over 17 amino acids. With 0 bases removed from V and 0 bases from J, the gap between germline ends came to 15 bases. This entry belongs to a study of shared T cell receptors in the human thymus. This chain links TRBV5-6 with TRBJ1-1; perhaps TRBD1 as D (6 bases). The TCR comes from a human donor. Source material: thymocytes. The CDR3 sequence: CASSLANPRGMNTEAFF. Written as DNA, the CDR3 is TGTGCCAGCAGCTTGGCCAATCCCAGGGGAATGAACACTGAAGCTTTCTTT. Full variable domain (remainder filled in from reference TRBV5-6 and TRBJ1-1): DAGVTQSPTHLIKTRGQQVTLRCSPKSGHDTVSWYQQALGQGPQFIFQYYEEEERQRGNFPDRFSGHQFPNYSSELNVNALLLGDSALYLCASSLANPRGMNTEAFFGQGTRLTVV.